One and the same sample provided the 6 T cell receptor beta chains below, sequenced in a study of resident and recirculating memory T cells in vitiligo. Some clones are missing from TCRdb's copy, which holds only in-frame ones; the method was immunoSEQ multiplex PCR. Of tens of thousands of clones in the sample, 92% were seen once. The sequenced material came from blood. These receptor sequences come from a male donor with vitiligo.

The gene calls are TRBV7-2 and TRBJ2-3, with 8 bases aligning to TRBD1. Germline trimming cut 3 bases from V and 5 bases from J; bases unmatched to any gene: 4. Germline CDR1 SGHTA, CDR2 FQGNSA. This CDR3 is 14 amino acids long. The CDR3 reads CASSLQGARDTQYF. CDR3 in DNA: TGTGCCAGCAGCTTGCAGGGGGCTAGAGATACGCAGTATTTT.

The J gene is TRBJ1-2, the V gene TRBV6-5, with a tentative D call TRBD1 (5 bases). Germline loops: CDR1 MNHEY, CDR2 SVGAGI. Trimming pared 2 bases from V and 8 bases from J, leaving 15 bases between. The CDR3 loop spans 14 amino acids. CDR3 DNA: TGTGCCAGCAGTTACAGGGGCGACTTATACGGCTACACCTTC. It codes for CASSYRGDLYGYTF.

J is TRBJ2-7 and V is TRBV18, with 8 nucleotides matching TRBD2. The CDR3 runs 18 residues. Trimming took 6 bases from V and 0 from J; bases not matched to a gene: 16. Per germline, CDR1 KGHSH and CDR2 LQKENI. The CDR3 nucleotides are TGTGCCAGCTCTCGGGAGGGACCCAACTCTATAAGCTCCTACGAGCAGTACTTC. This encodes CASSREGPNSISSYEQYF.

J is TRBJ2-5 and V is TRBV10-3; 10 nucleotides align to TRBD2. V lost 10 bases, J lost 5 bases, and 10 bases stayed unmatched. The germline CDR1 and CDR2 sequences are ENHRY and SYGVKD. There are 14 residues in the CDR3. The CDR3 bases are TGTGCCAGTAACCAGCGGGAGGGCCCGGAGACCCAGTACTTC. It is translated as CASNQREGPETQYF.

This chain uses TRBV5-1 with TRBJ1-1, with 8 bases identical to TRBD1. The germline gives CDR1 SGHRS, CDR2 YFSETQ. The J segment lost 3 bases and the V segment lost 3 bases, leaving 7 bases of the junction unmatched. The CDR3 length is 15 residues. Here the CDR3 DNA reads TGCGCCAGCAGCTCTATACAGGGGGGAGACACTGAAGCTTTCTTT. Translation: CASSSIQGGDTEAFF.

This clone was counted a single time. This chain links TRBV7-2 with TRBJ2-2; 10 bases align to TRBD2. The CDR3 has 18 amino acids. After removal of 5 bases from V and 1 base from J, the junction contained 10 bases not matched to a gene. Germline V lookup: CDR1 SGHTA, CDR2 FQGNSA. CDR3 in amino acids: CASSPRVAGGRNTGELFF. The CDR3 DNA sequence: TGTGCCAGCAGCCCCCGGGTAGCGGGAGGCCGGAACACCGGGGAGCTGTTTTTT.